This T cell receptor (beta chain) emerged from a study of Graves' ophthalmopathy and Graves' hyperthyroidism. This clonotype was seen many times. Clinical symptoms, serum thyroxine, TRAb, thyroid ultrasound and orbital computed tomography formed the basis of diagnosis. From RNA, the CDR3 regions of TCR beta chains were amplified and sequenced. The workflow started with a first-round RT-PCR run with HTBI primers and then moved on to a second-round multiplex PCR. TCRdb itself ran the multiplex PCR reads through MiXCR, one entry per CDR3 protein. The data show 680,000 or so distinct CDR3 sequences, 22% seen once. The CDR3 spans 15 residues. V was pared by 0 bases and J by 2 bases, with 14 bases between. Germline CDR1 is DFQATT and CDR2 is SNEGSKA (reference sequence).

The TCR was taken from a woman under 30 with stable Graves' hyperthyroidism. Some clones in this sample may be carry-over from other donors' samples. Sequencing used peripheral blood. The V call is TRBV20-1, the J call TRBJ2-7; D is unresolved. The CDR3 coding sequence is TGCAGTGCTAGAGACTTCATCCTGGGAACCTACGAGCAGTACTTC. It translates to CSARDFILGTYEQYF.